Each of the 15 T cell receptor beta chains below was sequenced from the same sample in a study of shared clonotypes between healthy human individuals. Measured with immunoSEQ multiplex PCR; TCRdb has only the in-frame clones, and not every one. Of fewer than 3 million clones in the sample, just under 95% were seen once. The specimen was naive CD4+ T cells from PBMCs. The subset here: CD45RA+ positively selected. The receptor source for this set is a man between 18 and 35 years old in good health. Some clones in this sample may be carry-over from other donors' samples.

The V call is TRBV28, the J call TRBJ1-5; D unresolved. The germline gives CDR1 MDHEN, CDR2 SYDVKM. V was shortened by 9 bases and J by 6 bases, with 21 bases between the two germline ends. CDR3 size: 15 residues. The CDR3 DNA reads as TGTGCCAGTTTGGACCGTGGGCCGAGAAGTCAGCCCCAGCATTTT. This encodes CASLDRGPRSQPQHF.

The V call is TRBV4-2, the J call TRBJ2-3; D gene uncertain. The V gene lost 4 bases and the J gene lost 0 bases, with 14 bases spanning the gap. CDR1 LGHNA and CDR2 YNFKEQ come from the germline V gene. The CDR3 length is 16 residues. CDR3 bases: TGTGCCAGCAGCCCCAAGGCGGCGTACAGCACAGATACGCAGTATTTT. It specifies CASSPKAAYSTDTQYF.

This clone was found once. The chain combines TRBV14 with TRBJ2-3; D unresolved. CDR1 and CDR2 (germline): SGHDN, FVKESK. The CDR3 has 15 amino acids. Trimming removed 4 bases at V and 5 bases at J, with 16 bases between. The DNA of the CDR3 is TGTGCCAGCAGCCCCTACTTAGTTCTCAGAGATACGCAGTATTTT. Protein sequence: CASSPYLVLRDTQYF.

The rearrangement joins TRBV28 to TRBJ1-1; 7 positions match TRBD1. Germline values: CDR1 MDHEN, CDR2 SYDVKM. The trim removed 3 bases at V and 5 bases at J, leaving 15 bases unmatched. The CDR3 loop spans 17 amino acids. The CDR3 DNA reads as TGTGCCAGCAGTTTCAGAGGAACACAGGGGAGGGGAACTGAAGCTTTCTTT. The encoded protein is CASSFRGTQGRGTEAFF.

The chain carries TRBV7-2 and TRBJ1-5, with D uncertain. Germline lookup yields CDR1 SGHTA and CDR2 FQGNSA. CDR3 size: 15 residues. The V gene lost 7 bases and the J gene lost 4 bases, with 17 bases spanning the gap. Here the CDR3 reads CASTQKSGPNQPQHF. The CDR3 DNA is TGTGCCAGCACCCAGAAAAGCGGCCCTAATCAGCCCCAGCATTTT. Supplemented by reference TRBV7-2 and TRBJ1-5, the full variable domain reads GAGVSQSPSNKVTEKGKDVELRCDPISGHTALYWYRQSLGQGLEFLIYFQGNSAPDKSGLPSDRFSAERTGGSVSTLTIQRTQQEDSAVYLCASTQKSGPNQPQHFGDGTRLSIL.

The V call is TRBV7-3, the J call TRBJ2-2; D is perhaps TRBD1 or TRBD2 (6 bases each). This CDR3 has 15 amino acids. Trimming took 5 bases from V and 4 from J, leaving 14 bases between them. CDR1 is SGHTA and CDR2 is FQGTGA in the germline V gene. In nucleotides, the CDR3 is TGTGCCAGCAGCGGAACAGGGAGGAGCACCGGGGAGCTGTTTTTT. Its protein is CASSGTGRSTGELFF.

The chain is built from TRBV11-2 and TRBJ1-1, with a possible D match to TRBD1 (6 bases). CDR3 length equals 14 residues. Trimming removed 0 bases from V and 6 bases from J, with 11 bases in between. CDR1 is SGHAT and CDR2 is FQNNGV in the germline V gene. The CDR3 DNA reads as TGTGCCAGCAGCTTAGATCCCAGGGGAGCTGAAGCTTTCTTT. The encoded protein is CASSLDPRGAEAFF.

The V and J genes are TRBV29-1 and TRBJ1-2, with 8 bases aligning to TRBD1. The germline gives CDR1 SQVTM, CDR2 ANQGSEA. V shed 6 bases and J 6 bases; nucleotides not matched to a gene: 9. The CDR3 covers 13 residues. The CDR3 region has the DNA TGCAGCGTCCGGGACAGGTCCGGGGATGGCTACACCTTC. This codes for CSVRDRSGDGYTF.

This clone has a single count. The V gene is TRBV6-1, the J gene TRBJ2-1; either TRBD1 or TRBD2 may supply D (5 bases each). The CDR3 loop spans 15 amino acids. Between the trimmed V and J ends, which lost 6 bases and 3 bases, there was a span of 15 bases. Germline values: CDR1 MNHNS, CDR2 SASEGT. The DNA of the CDR3 is TGTGCCAGCAGGCCTACAGGACTGGGCTACAATGAGCAGTTCTTC. As protein: CASRPTGLGYNEQFF.

This rearrangement joins TRBV9 to TRBJ2-1; 14 bases are a match to TRBD2. CDR3 length equals 18 residues. V dropped 3 bases and J dropped 4; count of bases not matched to a gene: 9. Germline CDR1 and CDR2: SGDLS and YYNGEE. This chain's CDR3 is CASSEPRGTSGRYNEQFF. DNA of the CDR3: TGTGCCAGCAGCGAGCCACGTGGGACTAGCGGGAGATACAATGAGCAGTTCTTC.

With regard to this clone: Other DNA sequences from this sample encode an identical CDR3 as well. The DNA for the CDR3 is TGTGCCAGCAGTGAGCGGCAGGGGGATCAGCCCCAGCATTTT. Its translation is CASSERQGDQPQHF. The rearrangement uses TRBV2 and TRBJ1-5; TRBD1 matches 7 bases. Trimming cost V 3 bases and J 5 bases; bases outside gene matches: 4. The V gene's germline CDR1 is SNHLY and CDR2 FYNNEI. The CDR3 sequence is 14 residues long.

V gene TRBV5-1 combines with J gene TRBJ1-2, with D possibly TRBD1 on 6 matching bases. CDR3 length: 14 residues. Trimming cost V 4 bases and J 7 bases, with 17 bases left between them. Germline V gives CDR1 SGHRS, CDR2 YFSETQ. CDR3 nucleotides: TGCGCCAGCAGCCCCAGGGTTAGGGGGGCTGGCTACACCTTC. Protein product: CASSPRVRGAGYTF.

The DNA of the CDR3 is TGTGCCAGCAGCTTAGTGCACTGTCCTAGCACAGATACGCAGTATTTT. It specifies CASSLVHCPSTDTQYF. The V call is TRBV11-3, the J call TRBJ2-3; D is unresolved. V lost 1 base and J 0 bases, leaving 11 bases between the germline ends. Germline loops: CDR1 SGHNT, CDR2 YENEEA. The CDR3 loop spans 16 amino acids.

A remark on this clone: Other DNA sequences of this sample code for an identical CDR3. The chain combines TRBV29-1 with TRBJ2-5; D ambiguous. Germline CDR1 is SQVTM and CDR2 is ANQGSEA. This CDR3 has 13 amino acids. Trimming pared 2 bases from V and 2 bases from J, leaving 9 bases between. The CDR3 region has the DNA TGCAGCGTTGAAAGGGTGCGGCAAGAGACCCAGTACTTC. This gives the protein CSVERVRQETQYF.

The gene calls are TRBV11-2 and TRBJ1-3, with a possible D match to TRBD1 (5 bases). Trimming cost V 4 bases and J 0 bases, with 19 bases left between them. The CDR3 loop spans 18 amino acids. Germline CDR1 reads SGHAT; CDR2 reads FQNNGV. CDR3 DNA sequence: TGTGCCAGCAGCTGGACTCCTACAGGCTTAAGCTCTGGAAACACCATATATTTT. As protein: CASSWTPTGLSSGNTIYF. Variable domain in full (rest from reference TRBV11-2 and TRBJ1-3): EAGVAQSPRYKIIEKRQSVAFWCNPISGHATLYWYQQILGQGPKLLIQFQNNGVVDDSQLPKDRFSAERLKGVDSTLKIQPAKLEDSAVYLCASSWTPTGLSSGNTIYFGEGSWLTVV.